A single sample gave rise to the 16 T cell receptor beta chains below, sequenced in a study of T cell responses to AZD1222 COVID-19 vaccine. TCRdb's table, derived via immunoSEQ multiplex PCR, lists solely in-frame clones and lacks some. The sample shows roughly 160,000 clones, approximately 90% of them seen only once. The sequenced sample was peripheral blood, obtained on day 0 of AZD1222 vaccination. The receptors derive from an adult in good health.

The chain employs TRBV19 and TRBJ2-2, with TRBD2 matching over 15 bases. J gave up 4 bases and V 6 bases, and 6 bases lay outside the gene matches. The CDR3 has 17 residues. In germline, CDR1 is LNHDA, CDR2 SQIVND (reference sequence). The CDR3 region has the DNA TGTGCCAGTAGCCCCCCGGGACTAGCGGGGGGCACCGGGGAGCTGTTTTTT. Its protein product is CASSPPGLAGGTGELFF.

This sequence joins TRBV4-1 and TRBJ2-7; D remains unclear. CDR3 length equals 15 residues. Germline loops: CDR1 MGHRA, CDR2 YSYEKL. Trimming stripped 3 bases from V and 4 bases from J, with 16 bases between. In nucleotides, the CDR3 is TGCGCCAGCAGCCAGGAAGGTGGGCTGAATTACGAGCAGTACTTC. As protein: CASSQEGGLNYEQYF.

The V and J genes are TRBV5-1 and TRBJ2-7; D could derive from TRBD1 or TRBD2 (5 bases each). The CDR3 covers 13 residues. Germline CDR1 reads SGHRS; CDR2 reads YFSETQ. Trimming took 0 bases from V and 6 from J, leaving 10 bases between them. CDR3 loop: CASSLDTGPEQYF. CDR3 nucleotides: TGCGCCAGCAGCTTGGACACGGGGCCCGAGCAGTACTTC. Complete variable domain (other parts from reference TRBV5-1 and TRBJ2-7): KAGVTQTPRYLIKTRGQQVTLSCSPISGHRSVSWYQQTPGQGLQFLFEYFSETQRNKGNFPGRFSGRQFSNSRSEMNVSTLELGDSALYLCASSLDTGPEQYFGPGTRLTVT.

The rearrangement links TRBV10-2 to TRBJ1-5; D not certain. The germline CDR1 and CDR2 sequences are WSHSY and SAAADI. CDR3 length: 16 amino acids. V was trimmed by 2 bases and J by 0 bases, leaving 11 bases between them. The chain's CDR3 is CASSERTAYSNQPQHF. In DNA, the CDR3 is TGCGCCAGCAGTGAGAGAACAGCTTATAGCAATCAGCCCCAGCATTTT.

The rearrangement uses TRBV7-3 and TRBJ2-5; TRBD1 might be the D (6 bases). Trimming took off 4 bases at V and 1 base at J, with 10 bases between the two ends. Germline lookup yields CDR1 SGHTA and CDR2 FQGTGA. The CDR3 has 14 residues. The CDR3 DNA reads TGTGCCAGCAGCTACGGACAGACCCAAGAGACCCAGTACTTC. Protein: CASSYGQTQETQYF.

The chain combines TRBV6-5 with TRBJ2-5, with D possibly being TRBD1 (6 bases). V dropped 8 bases and J dropped 8 bases, with 12 bases sitting between them. The CDR3 consists of 11 residues. Germline CDR1 MNHEY, CDR2 SVGAGI. The CDR3 is CASGGSDTQYF. The CDR3 DNA is TGTGCCAGCGGGGGCTCAGATACCCAGTACTTC.

The chain combines TRBV19 with TRBJ1-6, with D maybe TRBD1 (6 bases). This CDR3 has 13 residues. Per the germline V gene, CDR1 is LNHDA and CDR2 is SQIVND (reference sequence). V lost 7 bases and J 13 bases, leaving 17 bases between the germline ends. CDR3 bases: TGTGCCAGTACACGATTTCGGGGGCAGCCCCTCCACTTT. Protein product: CASTRFRGQPLHF.

This clone was recorded once. The chain is built from TRBV5-1 and TRBJ2-2; D perhaps matches TRBD1 (6 bases). CDR1 is SGHRS and CDR2 is YFSETQ in the germline V gene. Between the trimmed V and J ends, which lost 0 bases and 3 bases, there was a span of 18 bases. The CDR3 has 18 amino acids. Written as DNA, the CDR3 is TGCGCCAGCAGCTTGGGACAGGCCCCTGGTGCGGACACCGGGGAGCTGTTTTTT. This translates into CASSLGQAPGADTGELFF.

This chain links TRBV11-2 with TRBJ2-5; TRBD1 matches at 11 bases. Germline lookup yields CDR1 SGHAT and CDR2 FQNNGV. J was trimmed by 4 bases and V by 5 bases; bases with no gene match: 6. This CDR3 region has 15 residues. The chain's CDR3 is CASSRGQGDLETQYF. CDR3 in DNA: TGTGCCAGCAGCCGGGGACAGGGGGATTTAGAGACCCAGTACTTC.

The chain has TRBV7-2 and TRBJ2-5, with a possible D match to TRBD2 (5 bases). Germline CDR1 SGHTA, CDR2 FQGNSA. V gave up 5 bases and J gave up 0 bases, with 13 bases separating them. This CDR3 contains 15 residues. CDR3 region: CASSITSGNQETQYF. In DNA form, the CDR3 reads TGTGCCAGCAGCATAACCTCCGGGAACCAAGAGACCCAGTACTTC.

The rearrangement joins TRBV29-1 to TRBJ1-1; unclear D gene. Germline V gene data show CDR1 as SQVTM and CDR2 as ANQGSEA. V was cut by 4 bases and J by 1 base, with 13 bases left in between. The CDR3 has 14 residues. The CDR3 loop is CSVGAGSWNTEAFF. CDR3 sequence (DNA): TGCAGCGTTGGGGCAGGCTCCTGGAACACTGAAGCTTTCTTT.

In its sample, this clone was seen once. This chain links TRBV5-1 with TRBJ1-4, with a possible D match to TRBD1 (6 bases). CDR3 size: 14 residues. The germline CDR1 and CDR2 sequences are SGHRS and YFSETQ. The V end lost 0 bases, the J end lost 5 bases, and 8 bases lay between the germline ends. The CDR3 DNA is TGCGCCAGCAGCTTGGGAGGGGGGAATGAAAAACTGTTTTTT. Translation: CASSLGGGNEKLFF.

This clone has a single count. This chain's CDR3 is CASSTWDRGRETQYF. For the CDR3, the DNA is TGTGCCAGCAGTACCTGGGACAGGGGGCGTGAGACCCAGTACTTC. The J gene is TRBJ2-5, the V gene TRBV28, with TRBD1 identical over 12 bases. Trimming took 5 bases from V and 5 from J; bases not matched to a gene: 6. Germline-derived CDR1 and CDR2 are MDHEN and SYDVKM. The CDR3 runs 15 residues.

The V and J genes are TRBV19 and TRBJ1-2; possible D gene TRBD1, 6 bases. The CDR3 loop spans 16 amino acids. Germline CDR1 is LNHDA and CDR2 is SQIVND (reference sequence). The ends were cut back, 3 bases at V and 0 bases at J, with 14 bases in the middle. As DNA, the CDR3 is TGTGCCAGTAGTATTCCGTTGGGGGGGCCTAACTATGGCTACACCTTC. Translation gives CASSIPLGGPNYGYTF.

This clone was counted a single time. V gene TRBV10-1 combines with J gene TRBJ2-1, with TRBD1 identical over 7 bases. V lost 4 bases, J lost 3 bases, and 3 bases stayed unmatched. The CDR3 totals 14 residues. Germline-derived CDR1 and CDR2 are WNHNN and SYGVQD (reference sequence). The CDR3 region has the DNA TGCGCCAGCAGTGTTGGGACAGACTACAATGAGCAGTTCTTC. This sequence encodes CASSVGTDYNEQFF.

For the CDR3, the DNA is TGCGCCAGCAGCCAAGGGACGGCCAAGACCTACGAGCAGTACTTC. Translating gives CASSQGTAKTYEQYF. The chain joins TRBV4-1 to TRBJ2-7; D gene unclear. Germline V gene data show CDR1 as MGHRA and CDR2 as YSYEKL. Trimming pared 1 base from V and 2 bases from J, leaving 12 bases between. This CDR3 region has 15 residues.